The clone carrying this T cell receptor beta chain was counted a single time. Antigen: not known. The source of the sample is a study of lymphopenia after photon versus proton radiotherapy. The study's findings and limits: A bigger post-nadir fall in TCR diversity correlated inversely with survival time in deceased patients. Authors raise, but do not show, better survival with proton therapy. Proton therapy kept repertoires fairly stable, unlike photons, which gained effector/memory cells. After the lymphocyte nadir, photon-treated repertoires showed oligoclonal expansion, especially of CD8+ Temra cells.

Assay used: immunoSEQ multiplex PCR; TCRdb lists only in-frame clones, some missing. The repertoire has 55,000 to 70,000 clones, 85% to 90% of them found once; the top ten carry 10% to 11%. The germline CDR1 and CDR2 sequences are LNHDA and SQIVND (reference sequence). The CDR3 contains 16 residues. The J segment lost 4 bases and the V segment lost 5 bases, leaving 11 bases of the junction unmatched. This sample comprised peripheral blood, obtained from a patient treated with proton-based radiotherapy. This chain connects TRBV19 to TRBJ2-3, with 8 bases identical to TRBD2. The clonotype was recovered from a man older than 75 with esophageal cancer. The CDR3 DNA reads TGTGCCAGTAGTCCGATCGGGGGGGGCCTCGCAGATACGCAGTATTTT. Translation: CASSPIGGGLADTQYF. The variable domain in full, with the rest retrieved from reference TRBV19 and TRBJ2-3, is DGGITQSPKYLFRKEGQNVTLSCEQNLNHDAMYWYRQDPGQGLRLIYYSQIVNDFQKGDIAEGYSVSREKKESFPLTVTSAQKNPTAFYLCASSPIGGGLADTQYFGPGTRLTVL.